This TCR beta chain is from a study of beta chain features in type 1 diabetes. Sorted populations were all over 95% pure. The study reverse transcribed the entire isolated RNA, so it sequenced expressed TCRB transcripts. Some clones are missing from TCRdb's copy, which holds only in-frame ones; the method was immunoSEQ multiplex PCR. Of 350,000 to 400,000 clones listed, roughly 15% are singletons. CDR1 is SGHNT, CDR2 YYREEE, per germline (reference sequence). The ends were cut back, 7 bases at V and 2 bases at J, with 13 bases in the middle. The CDR3 loop spans 13 amino acids. The V gene is TRBV5-4, the J gene TRBJ2-7, with D possibly TRBD1 on 5 matching bases. The material sequenced was naive CD4+ T cells from blood. This TCR derives from a woman aged 18-29 years in good health. The CDR3 protein is CASGTTGTYEQYF. The CDR3 nucleotides read TGTGCCAGCGGAACCACAGGAACCTACGAGCAGTACTTC.